This paragraph reports one T cell receptor beta chain. The authors' processing: Amplified reference gene primers provided the basis for estimating nucleated cell counts. TCRdb keeps only in-frame clones here, not all; method: immunoSEQ multiplex PCR. V and J calls and clone size are as listed in that table; D and trimming were resolved from the DNA. The table shows some 30,000 clones, with almost 90% occurring only once. Germline CDR1 reads KGHSH; CDR2 reads LQKENI. V lost 3 bases and J 4 bases, leaving 10 bases between the germline ends. The CDR3 is made up of 14 amino acids. This record comes from a study of blood T cell repertoires in COVID-19. Study details: The samples span acute and convalescent COVID-19 from the United States, Italy and Spain. T cells, B-cell-depleted T cells, or PBMCs supplied cDNA or gDNA.

The chain employs TRBV18 and TRBJ1-5, with unresolved D. The sequence was obtained from a human donor in a cohort sampled during active COVID-19. The sequencing sample was made of peripheral blood. Written as DNA, the CDR3 is TGTGCCAGCTCACCTGTCGGAGGTAATCAGCCCCAGCATTTT. Its protein is CASSPVGGNQPQHF.